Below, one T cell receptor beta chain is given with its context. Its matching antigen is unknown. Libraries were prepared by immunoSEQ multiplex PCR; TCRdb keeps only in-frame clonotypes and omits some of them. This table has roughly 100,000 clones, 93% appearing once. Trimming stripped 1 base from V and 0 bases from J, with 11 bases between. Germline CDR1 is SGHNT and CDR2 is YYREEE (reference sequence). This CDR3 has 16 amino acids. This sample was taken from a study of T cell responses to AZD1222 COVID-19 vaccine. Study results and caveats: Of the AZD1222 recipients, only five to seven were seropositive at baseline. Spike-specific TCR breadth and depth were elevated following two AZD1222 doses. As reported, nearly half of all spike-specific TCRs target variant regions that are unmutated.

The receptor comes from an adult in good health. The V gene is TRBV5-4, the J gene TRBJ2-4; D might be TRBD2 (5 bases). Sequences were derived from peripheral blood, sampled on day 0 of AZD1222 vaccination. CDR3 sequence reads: CASSLSGGLAKNIQYF. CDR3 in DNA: TGTGCCAGCAGCTTGAGCGGTGGGTTAGCCAAAAACATTCAGTACTTC.